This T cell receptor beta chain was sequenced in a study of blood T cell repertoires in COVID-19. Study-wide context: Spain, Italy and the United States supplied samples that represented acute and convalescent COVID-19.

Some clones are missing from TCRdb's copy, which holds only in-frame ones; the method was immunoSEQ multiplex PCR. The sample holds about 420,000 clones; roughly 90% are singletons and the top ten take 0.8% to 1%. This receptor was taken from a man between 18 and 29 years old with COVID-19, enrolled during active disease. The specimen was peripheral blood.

The CDR3 bases are TGCGCCAGCAGAAAACTAGCGGGGGGTCCGTACAATGAGCAGTTCTTC. It encodes CASRKLAGGPYNEQFF. The chain is built from TRBV4-1 and TRBJ2-1, with TRBD2 matching over 12 bases. V shed 6 bases and J 4 bases; nucleotides not matched to a gene: 7. The CDR3 covers 16 residues. CDR1 is MGHRA, CDR2 YSYEKL, per germline.